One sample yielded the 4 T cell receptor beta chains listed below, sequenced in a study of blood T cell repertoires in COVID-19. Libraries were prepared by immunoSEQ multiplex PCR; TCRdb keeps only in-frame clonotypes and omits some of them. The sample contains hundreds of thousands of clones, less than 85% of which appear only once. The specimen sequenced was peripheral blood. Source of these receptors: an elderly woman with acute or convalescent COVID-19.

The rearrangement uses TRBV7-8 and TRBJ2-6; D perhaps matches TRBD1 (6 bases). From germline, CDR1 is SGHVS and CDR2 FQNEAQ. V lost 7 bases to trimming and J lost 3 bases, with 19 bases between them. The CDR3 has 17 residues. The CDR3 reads CASNKDRSFGGANVLTF. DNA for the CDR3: TGTGCCAGCAACAAGGACAGAAGTTTCGGTGGGGCCAACGTCCTGACTTTC.

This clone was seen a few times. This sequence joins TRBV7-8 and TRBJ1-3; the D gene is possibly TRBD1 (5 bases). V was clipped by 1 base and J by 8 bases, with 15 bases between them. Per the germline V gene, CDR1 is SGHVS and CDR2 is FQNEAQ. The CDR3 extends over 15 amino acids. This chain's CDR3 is CASSLDRGRVDTIYF. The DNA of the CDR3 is TGTGCCAGCAGCTTAGATCGGGGGAGAGTAGACACCATATATTTT.

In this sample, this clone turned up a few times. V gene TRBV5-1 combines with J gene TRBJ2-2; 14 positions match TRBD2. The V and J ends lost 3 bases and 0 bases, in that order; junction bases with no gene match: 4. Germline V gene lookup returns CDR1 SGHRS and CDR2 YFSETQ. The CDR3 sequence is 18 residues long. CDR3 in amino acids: CASSSRTSGGPNTGELFF. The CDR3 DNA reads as TGCGCCAGCAGCTCGCGGACTAGCGGGGGGCCGAACACCGGGGAGCTGTTTTTT.

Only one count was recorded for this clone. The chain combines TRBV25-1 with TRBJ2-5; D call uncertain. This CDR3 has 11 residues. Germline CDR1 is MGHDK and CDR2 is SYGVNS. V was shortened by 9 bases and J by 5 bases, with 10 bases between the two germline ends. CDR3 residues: CASRVGETQYF. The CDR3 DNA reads TGTGCCAGTCGGGTTGGGGAGACCCAGTACTTC.